The 11 T cell receptor beta chains below all came from one sample that was sequenced in a study of cytomegalovirus exposure and HLA in healthy donors. PCR involved 60 Vbeta and 13 Jbeta primers. Using immunoSEQ multiplex PCR, the repertoire was profiled, and TCRdb retains in-frame clones only, with some absent. The data hold 150,000 to 200,000 clones, with 9.5% to 15% observed a single time. The sequencing sample was made of PBMCs. Source of these receptors: a man aged 45-65 years in good health and CMV-seropositive.

Points on this clone: The germline gene is not matched at one end of the junction; a read error may be the cause. This chain uses TRBV2 with TRBJ1-3; 9 bases line up with TRBD1. There are 16 residues in the CDR3. Germline CDR1 is SNHLY and CDR2 is FYNNEI. The CDR3 region is CASRDRGAHSGNTVYF. CDR3 DNA: TGTGCCAGCAGGGACAGGGGAGCTCACTCTGGAAACACCGTATATTTT.

A few counts support this clone. V gene TRBV7-2 combines with J gene TRBJ2-7, with 9 bases fitting TRBD2. This CDR3 has 16 amino acids. The ends lost 3 bases at V and 7 bases at J; junction bases unmatched: 13. Germline V gene data show CDR1 as SGHTA and CDR2 as FQGNSA. Here the CDR3 reads CASSFGRQRGAAEQYV. CDR3 nucleotides: TGTGCCAGCAGCTTTGGGCGCCAGCGGGGGGCTGCGGAGCAGTACGTC.

V and J are TRBV5-6 and TRBJ1-5, with 7 bases that match TRBD1. The CDR3 has 14 amino acids. V was clipped by 3 bases and J by 7 bases; unmatched bases: 7. The germline CDR1 and CDR2 sequences are SGHDT and YYEEEE. CDR3 bases: TGTGCCAGCAGCTCCGACAGGGCGGACCAGCCCCAGCATTTT. Encoded protein: CASSSDRADQPQHF.

This clone was observed a handful of times. The V gene is TRBV30, the J gene TRBJ1-2, with D perhaps matching TRBD1 (5 bases). The CDR3 extends over 13 amino acids. V lost 0 bases, J lost 8 bases, and 13 bases lay in between. Germline CDR1 reads GTSNPN; CDR2 reads SVGIG (reference sequence). CDR3 bases: TGTGCCTGGAGTGTGGGCGGGGCCTCCGGCTACACCTTC. Translation: CAWSVGGASGYTF.

The CDR3 spells CASSFQGRVDTQYF. Here the CDR3 DNA reads TGCGCCAGCAGCTTCCAGGGGCGGGTAGATACGCAGTATTTT. The V call is TRBV5-1, the J call TRBJ2-3; D is perhaps TRBD1 (6 bases). The germline V and J ends were trimmed by 2 bases and 5 bases, with 12 bases remaining between them. CDR1 is SGHRS and CDR2 is YFSETQ in the germline V gene. CDR3 size: 14 residues.

The genes are TRBV6-5 and TRBJ2-3, with D hard to call. Germline V lookup: CDR1 MNHEY, CDR2 SVGAGI. The CDR3 consists of 15 residues. The V end lost 0 bases, the J end lost 0 bases, and 7 bases lay between the germline ends. The CDR3 coding sequence is TGTGCCAGCAGTTACTCTGGCCGTAGCACAGATACGCAGTATTTT. Its translation is CASSYSGRSTDTQYF.

This clone was counted a few times. This chain links TRBV4-3 with TRBJ2-1, with D possibly being TRBD2 (6 bases). CDR1 is LGHNA, CDR2 YSLEER, per germline. The CDR3 extends over 14 amino acids. V lost 5 bases to trimming and J lost 0 bases, with 8 bases between them. The CDR3 spells CASSAGSSYNEQFF. The CDR3 DNA follows: TGCGCCAGCAGCGCGGGGAGCTCCTACAATGAGCAGTTCTTC.

The chain joins TRBV4-1 to TRBJ2-3; 9 bases agree with TRBD2. The CDR3 is 18 residues long. Losses at the gene ends were 3 bases for V and 0 bases for J; bases not matched to a gene: 10. Looked up from germline, CDR1 is MGHRA and CDR2 is YSYEKL. The CDR3 loop reads CASSQGLGRGGSTDTQYF. As DNA, the CDR3 is TGCGCCAGCAGCCAGGGCCTCGGGCGGGGGGGTAGCACAGATACGCAGTATTTT.

The rearrangement joins TRBV11-2 to TRBJ2-3; tentatively, D is TRBD1 (5 bases). The CDR3 consists of 16 residues. Per germline, CDR1 SGHAT and CDR2 FQNNGV. Trimming removed 2 bases at V and 0 bases at J, with 12 bases between. For the CDR3, the DNA is TGTGCCAGCAGCTTAAGGTCCAGGGTTAGCACAGATACGCAGTATTTT. Translating it yields CASSLRSRVSTDTQYF.

To note about this clone: This sample also contains other DNA sequences that code for the same CDR3. This chain uses TRBV5-4 with TRBJ2-3; 13 bases map to TRBD2. V lost 4 bases, J lost 1 base, and 3 bases stayed unmatched. There are 16 residues in the CDR3. Germline values: CDR1 SGHNT, CDR2 YYREEE (reference sequence). CDR3 loop: CASSLGLAGGTDTQYF. The CDR3 DNA sequence: TGTGCCAGCAGCCTCGGACTAGCGGGGGGCACAGATACGCAGTATTTT.

The chain joins TRBV6-5 to TRBJ1-5, with D possibly being TRBD1 (5 bases). V was pared by 2 bases and J by 4 bases, with 9 bases between. Germline CDR1 reads MNHEY; CDR2 reads SVGAGI. The CDR3 runs to 14 residues. The CDR3 reads CASSYGAGNQPQHF. The CDR3 region has the DNA TGTGCCAGCAGTTACGGGGCAGGGAATCAGCCCCAGCATTTT.